The 17 T cell receptor beta chains reported below all come from one sample, sequenced in a study of T-cell memory formation after mild COVID-19. TCRdb re-derived calls from the 5' RACE reads in MiXCR, one entry per CDR3 protein. The sample holds 550,000 to 600,000 distinct CDR3 sequences; about a fifth are singletons and the top ten take approximately 8.4%. The sample taken for sequencing was PBMCs or a T cell subset sorted from them (not recorded which). These TCRs come from an adult woman who had mild COVID-19 (a few samples of this study predate the infection). Cell type and time point are not known.

This clonotype was observed a few times. V usage is TRBV30 and J usage is TRBJ2-4; 10 nucleotides line up with TRBD2. V gave up 0 bases and J gave up 6 bases; unmatched junction bases: 5. Germline V lookup: CDR1 GTSNPN, CDR2 SVGIG (reference sequence). This CDR3 contains 15 residues. CDR3 residues: CAWSVASGRANIQYF. Written as DNA, the CDR3 is TGTGCCTGGAGTGTCGCCAGCGGGAGGGCAAACATTCAGTACTTC.

This clonotype came up a few times. The CDR3 bases are TGCAGCGCGGCAGGGGAAGAAAATCAGCCCCAGCATTTT. This codes for CSAAGEENQPQHF. The chain joins TRBV29-1 to TRBJ1-5; maybe TRBD1 (6 bases). The CDR3 covers 13 residues. V lost 7 bases to trimming and J lost 4 bases, with 14 bases between them. CDR1 SQVTM and CDR2 ANQGSEA come from the germline V gene.

V is TRBV7-3 and J is TRBJ2-1; unclear D gene. V was shortened by 2 bases and J by 5 bases, with 13 bases between the two germline ends. The CDR3 is made up of 15 amino acids. CDR1 is SGHTA, CDR2 FQGTGA, per germline. The CDR3 sequence: CASSLLPSRDNEQFF. DNA of the CDR3: TGTGCCAGCAGCTTACTTCCCTCTAGAGACAATGAGCAGTTCTTC.

V is TRBV6-5 and J is TRBJ1-1, with D hard to call. CDR1 is MNHEY, CDR2 SVGAGI, per germline. The CDR3 covers 14 residues. The V and J ends lost 6 bases and 0 bases respectively, with 11 bases between them. The CDR3 sequence is CASSQRPVNTEAFF. The CDR3 nucleotides read TGTGCCAGCAGCCAACGCCCGGTGAACACTGAAGCTTTCTTT.

As DNA, the CDR3 is TGTGCCAGCAGCCAAGATTTGGGGGATCGGTACAATGAGCAGTTCTTC. This sequence encodes CASSQDLGDRYNEQFF. V and J are TRBV3-1 and TRBJ2-1; D could derive from TRBD1 or TRBD2 (5 bases each). The CDR3 length is 16 residues. In germline, CDR1 is LGHDT, CDR2 YNNKEL (reference sequence). Trimming stripped 0 bases from V and 4 bases from J, with 13 bases between.

CDR3: CASSLAGGGYRTDTQYF. CDR3 bases: TGTGCCAGCAGCTTAGCGGGTGGCGGGTATAGGACAGATACGCAGTATTTT. The chain carries TRBV7-2 and TRBJ2-3; the D gene is possibly TRBD2 (5 bases). The CDR3 loop spans 17 amino acids. Per the germline V gene, CDR1 is SGHTA and CDR2 is FQGNSA. V was trimmed by 0 bases and J by 3 bases, leaving 16 bases between them.

This clonotype turned up a few times. The chain is built from TRBV7-9 and TRBJ2-2, with a possible D match to TRBD2 (6 bases). There are 16 residues in the CDR3. V was trimmed by 2 bases and J by 3 bases, leaving 13 bases between them. Germline CDR1 reads SEHNR; CDR2 reads FQNEAQ (reference sequence). The CDR3 sequence: CASSLFGGTDTGELFF. The DNA of the CDR3 is TGTGCCAGCAGCTTATTCGGGGGAACGGACACCGGGGAGCTGTTTTTT. Variable domain in full (rest from reference TRBV7-9 and TRBJ2-2): DTGVSQNPRHKITKRGQNVTFRCDPISEHNRLYWYRQTLGQGPEFLTYFQNEAQLEKSRLLSDRFSAERPKGSFSTLEIQRTEQGDSAMYLCASSLFGGTDTGELFFGEGSRLTVL.

V gene TRBV5-1 combines with J gene TRBJ2-3; D may be TRBD1 or TRBD2 (5 bases each). Trimming removed 3 bases from V and 4 bases from J, with 15 bases in between. CDR1 and CDR2 from the germline V gene are SGHRS and YFSETQ. This CDR3 comprises 15 residues. In DNA, the CDR3 is TGCGCCAGCAGCTCAGGACAACCCGGGGCAGATACGCAGTATTTT. It translates to CASSSGQPGADTQYF. The variable domain in full, completed from reference TRBV5-1 and TRBJ2-3, reads KAGVTQTPRYLIKTRGQQVTLSCSPISGHRSVSWYQQTPGQGLQFLFEYFSETQRNKGNFPGRFSGRQFSNSRSEMNVSTLELGDSALYLCASSSGQPGADTQYFGPGTRLTVL.

This clonotype was seen more than once but under ten times. The chain employs TRBV11-2 and TRBJ2-7; possible D gene TRBD1, 5 bases. V lost 0 bases, J lost 2 bases, and 17 bases lay in between. CDR1 and CDR2 (germline): SGHAT, FQNNGV. CDR3 length equals 17 residues. This CDR3 reads CASSLEGRAEYPYEQYF. CDR3 nucleotides: TGTGCCAGCAGCTTAGAAGGCAGGGCGGAATATCCCTACGAGCAGTACTTC.

This clonotype has more than one count but fewer than ten. The chain uses TRBV27 and TRBJ1-4; tentative D call: TRBD1 (6 bases). Germline V CDR1 and CDR2: MNHEY, SMNVEV (reference sequence). CDR3 length: 13 amino acids. The V gene lost 6 bases and the J gene lost 3 bases, with 8 bases spanning the gap. CDR3 coding DNA: TGTGCCAGCAGGGGACATCCTAATGAAAAACTGTTTTTT. This encodes CASRGHPNEKLFF.

In this sample, this clonotype turned up a few times. The V call is TRBV20-1, the J call TRBJ1-5; D may be TRBD1 (6 bases). This CDR3 has 13 amino acids. Germline V lookup: CDR1 DFQATT, CDR2 SNEGSKA (reference sequence). CDR3 loop: CGIGGSGNQPQHF. DNA for the CDR3: TGCGGGATCGGGGGCAGCGGCAATCAGCCCCAGCATTTT.

This clonotype turned up a few times. The chain employs TRBV4-3 and TRBJ1-5; D not certain. Germline V gene data show CDR1 as LGHNA and CDR2 as YSLEER. Trimming stripped 0 bases from V and 0 bases from J, with 6 bases between. The CDR3 length is 15 residues. CDR3 sequence reads: CASSQDKDSNQPQHF. The CDR3 nucleotides are TGCGCCAGCAGCCAAGATAAAGATAGCAATCAGCCCCAGCATTTT.

This clonotype was recorded a few times. The V call is TRBV7-6, the J call TRBJ2-1; 10 nucleotides match TRBD1. The germline CDR1 and CDR2 sequences are SGHVS and FNYEAQ. The CDR3 runs 16 residues. The J segment lost 4 bases and the V segment lost 3 bases, leaving 6 bases of the junction unmatched. CDR3 sequence (DNA): TGTGCCAGCAGCTTGACAGGGGGCACCACGTACAATGAGCAGTTCTTC. Translated, it gives CASSLTGGTTYNEQFF.

This chain links TRBV12-3 or TRBV12-4 with TRBJ2-2; D might be TRBD1 or TRBD2, each matching 6 bases. CDR3 size: 13 residues. Deletions cut 10 bases from V and 7 bases from J, with 16 bases between. The CDR3 DNA is TGTGCCAATGCCCGGGGGCAGGGCGGGGAGCTGTTTTTT. As protein: CANARGQGGELFF.

The rearrangement links TRBV12-3 or TRBV12-4 to TRBJ2-1, with D possibly TRBD2 on 6 matching bases. The V and J ends lost 7 bases and 6 bases respectively, with 16 bases between them. CDR3 length: 14 amino acids. CDR3 amino acids: CASIAGTGGNEQFF. Here the CDR3 DNA reads TGTGCCAGCATTGCCGGGACTGGAGGCAATGAGCAGTTCTTC.

The chain is built from TRBV20-1 and TRBJ2-7, with 9 bases aligning to TRBD1. The CDR3 spans 15 residues. The trim removed 5 bases at V and 4 bases at J, leaving 12 bases unmatched. The V gene's germline CDR1 is DFQATT and CDR2 SNEGSKA (reference sequence). This chain's CDR3 is CSADLDRGWYYEQYF. The CDR3 nucleotides are TGCAGTGCTGACCTCGACAGGGGGTGGTATTACGAGCAGTACTTC.

The chain has TRBV6-4 and TRBJ2-1; maybe TRBD1 (5 bases). The CDR3 totals 13 residues. V lost 0 bases, J lost 8 bases, and 8 bases lay in between. The germline V gene encodes CDR1 MRHNA and CDR2 SNTAGT. The DNA of the CDR3 is TGTGCCAGCAGTGACTCGGGGCCGGATGAGCAGTTCTTC. Amino acids: CASSDSGPDEQFF.